Each of the 2 T cell receptor beta chains below was sequenced from the same sample in a study of T cell clonotyping in hematopoietic cell transplantation. Documented time point: recipient sample about 28 days before transplant, after cytoreduction. Sequencing was performed with immunoSEQ multiplex PCR; in TCRdb, only in-frame clones are kept and a portion is missing. The table lists tens of thousands of clones, 65% to 90% of them singletons. Sequenced here: peripheral blood mononuclear cells, sampled before stem cell transplant. These receptors all come from a man aged 55 to 70 with biphenotypic leukemia. Some clones in this sample may be carry-over from other donors' samples.

This clone appeared a single time. The V call is TRBV4-3, the J call TRBJ2-7; a possible D gene is TRBD1 (6 bases). CDR1 and CDR2 from the germline V gene are LGHNA and YSLEER. V was trimmed by 2 bases and J by 6 bases, leaving 11 bases between them. The CDR3 is made up of 13 amino acids. CDR3 in amino acids: CASSQRTDAEQYF. Written as DNA, the CDR3 is TGCGCCAGCAGCCAACGGACAGATGCCGAGCAGTACTTC.

The chain has TRBV7-2 and TRBJ2-5; a weak D match, TRBD1 (5 bases). Per germline, CDR1 SGHTA and CDR2 FQGNSA. The CDR3 is made up of 14 amino acids. Trimming removed 5 bases from V and 5 bases from J, with 15 bases in between. The CDR3 DNA is TGTGCCAGCAGCCCAGGCAGGGCCAGCGAGACCCAGTACTTC. Translated: CASSPGRASETQYF.